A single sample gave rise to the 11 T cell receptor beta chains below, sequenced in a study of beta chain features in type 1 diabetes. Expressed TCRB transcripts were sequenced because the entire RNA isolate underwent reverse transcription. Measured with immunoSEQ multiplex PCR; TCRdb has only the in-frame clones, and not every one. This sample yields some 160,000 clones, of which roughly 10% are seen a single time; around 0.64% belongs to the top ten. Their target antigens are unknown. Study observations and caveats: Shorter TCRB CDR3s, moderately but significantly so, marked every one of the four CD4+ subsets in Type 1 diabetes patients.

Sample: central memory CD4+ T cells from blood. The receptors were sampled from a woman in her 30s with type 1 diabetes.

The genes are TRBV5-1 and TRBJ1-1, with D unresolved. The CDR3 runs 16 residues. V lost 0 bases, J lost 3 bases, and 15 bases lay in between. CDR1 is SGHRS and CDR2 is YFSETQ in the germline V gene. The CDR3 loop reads CASSLAANAEDTEAFF. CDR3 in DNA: TGCGCCAGCAGCTTGGCCGCGAACGCGGAGGACACTGAAGCTTTCTTT.

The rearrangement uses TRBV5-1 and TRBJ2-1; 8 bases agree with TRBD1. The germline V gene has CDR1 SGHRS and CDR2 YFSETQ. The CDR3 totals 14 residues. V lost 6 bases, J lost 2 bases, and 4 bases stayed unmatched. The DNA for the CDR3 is TGCGCCAGCACCCGGGACAGGACCTACAATGAGCAGTTCTTC. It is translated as CASTRDRTYNEQFF.

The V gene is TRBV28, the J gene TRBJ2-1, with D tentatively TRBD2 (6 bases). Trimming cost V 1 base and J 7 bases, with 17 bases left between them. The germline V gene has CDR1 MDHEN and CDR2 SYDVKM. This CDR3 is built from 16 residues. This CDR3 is CASSLSHGRRTNEQFF. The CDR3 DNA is TGTGCCAGCAGTTTATCACACGGGAGACGTACAAATGAGCAGTTCTTC.

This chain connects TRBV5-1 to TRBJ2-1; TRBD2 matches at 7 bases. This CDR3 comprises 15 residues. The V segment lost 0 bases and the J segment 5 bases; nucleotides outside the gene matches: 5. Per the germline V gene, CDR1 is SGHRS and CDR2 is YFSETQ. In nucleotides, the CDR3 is TGCGCCAGCAGCTTGGCTACTAGCGACCACAATGAGCAGTTCTTC. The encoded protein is CASSLATSDHNEQFF.

CDR3 protein: CASSATDRVPYF. CDR3 nucleotides: TGTGCCAGCAGCGCCACCGACAGGGTTCCGTACTTC. The rearrangement links TRBV27 to TRBJ2-7, with 7 bases matching TRBD1. The CDR3 has 12 amino acids. Germline lookup yields CDR1 MNHEY and CDR2 SMNVEV (reference sequence). The ends lost 6 bases at V and 12 bases at J; junction bases unmatched: 11.

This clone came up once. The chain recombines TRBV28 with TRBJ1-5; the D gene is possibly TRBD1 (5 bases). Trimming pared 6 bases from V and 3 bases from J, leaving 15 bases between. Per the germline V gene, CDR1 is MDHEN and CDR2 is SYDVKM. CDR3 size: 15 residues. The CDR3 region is CASSPTELFNQPQHF. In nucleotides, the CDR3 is TGTGCCAGCAGCCCGACAGAGCTATTCAATCAGCCCCAGCATTTT. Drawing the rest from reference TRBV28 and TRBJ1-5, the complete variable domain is DVKVTQSSRYLVKRTGEKVFLECVQDMDHENMFWYRQDPGLGLRLIYFSYDVKMKEKGDIPEGYSVSREKKERFSLILESASTNQTSMYLCASSPTELFNQPQHFGDGTRLSIL.

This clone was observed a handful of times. CDR3 bases: TGTGCCAGCAGTTTAGGCCCAGGAAACTCCTACGAGCAGTACTTC. This gives the protein CASSLGPGNSYEQYF. The chain employs TRBV27 and TRBJ2-7; D unresolved. CDR3 length: 15 amino acids. Trimming took 2 bases from V and 0 from J, leaving 11 bases between them. The germline gives CDR1 MNHEY, CDR2 SMNVEV (reference sequence).

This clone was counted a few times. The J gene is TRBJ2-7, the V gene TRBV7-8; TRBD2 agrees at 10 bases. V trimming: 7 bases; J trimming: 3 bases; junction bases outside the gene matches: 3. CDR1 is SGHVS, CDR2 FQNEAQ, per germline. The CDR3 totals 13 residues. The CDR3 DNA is TGTGCCAGCAACGGACTAGCGGACTACGAGCAGTACTTC. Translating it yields CASNGLADYEQYF.

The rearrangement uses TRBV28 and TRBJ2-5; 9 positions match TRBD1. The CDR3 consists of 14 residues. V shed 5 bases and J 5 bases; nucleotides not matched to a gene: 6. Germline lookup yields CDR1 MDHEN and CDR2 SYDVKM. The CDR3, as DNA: TGTGCCAGCAGTGCCGGACAGGGGCCGGAGACCCAGTACTTC. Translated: CASSAGQGPETQYF.

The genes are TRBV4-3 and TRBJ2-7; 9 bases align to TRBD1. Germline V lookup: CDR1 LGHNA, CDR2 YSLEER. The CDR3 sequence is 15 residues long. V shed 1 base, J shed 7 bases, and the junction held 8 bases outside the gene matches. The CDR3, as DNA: TGCGCCAGCAGCCAAGGACACCGGGACAGGGAGGAGCAGTACTTC. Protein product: CASSQGHRDREEQYF.

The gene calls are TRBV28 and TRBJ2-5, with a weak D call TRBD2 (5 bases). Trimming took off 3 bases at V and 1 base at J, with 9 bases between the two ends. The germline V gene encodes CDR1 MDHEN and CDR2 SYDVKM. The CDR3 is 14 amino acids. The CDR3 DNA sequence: TGTGCCAGCAGTTTGCACGGGATCCAAGAGACCCAGTACTTC. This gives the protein CASSLHGIQETQYF.